The TCR beta chain described here comes from a study of blood T cell repertoires in COVID-19. Overall study: Acute and convalescent COVID-19 specimens originated in the United States, Italy and Spain. Sources were T cells, B-cell-depleted T cells, or PBMCs; the material itself was cDNA or gDNA.

As handled by the study authors: Amplification of reference gene primers was used by the study to estimate nucleated cell counts. This table comes from immunoSEQ multiplex PCR, and its TCRdb copy is limited to in-frame clones, with some not included. Clone size and V and J calls were adopted from that table, with D and trimming inferred from the DNA. The sample lists some 150,000 clones; 80% to 90% were seen once. Germline CDR1 reads SGHRS; CDR2 reads YFSETQ. This CDR3 has 15 residues. V dropped 4 bases and J dropped 3; count of bases not matched to a gene: 9. Seattle's cohort entered during active infection and was followed longitudinally. Only a few counts were recorded for this clone.

This sequence originates from a woman aged 55-69 years with COVID-19, enrolled during active disease. Input material: peripheral blood. The chain recombines TRBV5-1 with TRBJ2-5; TRBD2 matches at 7 bases. CDR3 sequence (DNA): TGCGCCAGCAGCCTAAGCGGGACGGACGAAGAGACCCAGTACTTC. It codes for CASSLSGTDEETQYF.